This T cell receptor beta chain was observed in a study of Ad26.COV2.S vaccination and SARS-CoV-2 variants. Study-wide results and limits: Post-vaccination spike-specific CD8+ and CD4+ T cell responses reportedly had substantial breadth.

Remarks on this clone: Its antigen is still unknown.

This CDR3 contains 16 residues. After removal of 4 bases from V and 7 bases from J, the junction contained 11 bases not matched to a gene. Per the germline V gene, CDR1 is SGHDN and CDR2 is FVKESK. Noted treatment: around 19 received Ad26.COV2.S at low or high dose, single or two shots; a few received placebo; per-sample allocation not given. On day 63 after the first injection, vaccine and placebo recipients gave samples. Libraries were prepared by immunoSEQ multiplex PCR; TCRdb keeps only in-frame clonotypes and omits some of them. The sample lists about 350,000 clones, around 89% occurring once. The gene calls are TRBV14 and TRBJ1-2; 11 nucleotides match TRBD1. The TCR originated in a person aged 18-65 years who received the Ad26.COV2.S COVID-19 vaccine or a placebo. The specimen comprised peripheral blood, sampled in a trial of Ad26.COV2.S vaccine versus placebo. CDR3 amino acids: CASSLRTGGAESGYTF. Written as DNA, the CDR3 is TGTGCCAGCAGCCTGAGGACAGGGGGCGCGGAAAGTGGCTACACCTTC.